This T cell receptor beta chain emerged from a study of regulatory T cells in long-lasting Graves disease. Described time point: newly diagnosed GD, antithyroid drugs for less than 3 months. RNA extracted from PBMCs served as the sequencing template. Graves' disease diagnoses used American Thyroid Association guidelines. Many counts were recorded for this clonotype. Its matching antigen is unknown. Through Arm-PCR of CDR3 regions and iRepertoire HTBI primers, TCR beta libraries were built. In the original processing: The samples yielded about 63 TRBV and roughly 15 TRBJ segments. TCRdb re-called the multiplex PCR reads with MiXCR, one entry per CDR3 protein. In this record, the V and J calls reflect TCRdb's handling and not the investigators' own analysis. The sample holds around 400,000 distinct CDR3 sequences, 15% to 19% seen once. Study-wide results and caveats: Persistent Graves' patients showed less TCR diversity than newly diagnosed ones.

The CDR3 spans 15 residues. V lost 2 bases to trimming and J lost 0 bases, with 9 bases between them. The receptor comes from a female donor with Graves disease. This sample comprised peripheral blood mononuclear cells (PBMCs), obtained at new diagnosis, from a patient treated with antithyroid drugs. V and J are TRBV12-3 or TRBV12-4 and TRBJ2-3; no clear D. CDR3: CASSLSLGSTDTQYF. The DNA for the CDR3 is TGTGCCAGCAGTTTATCCCTGGGTAGCACAGATACGCAGTATTTT.